These 19 T cell receptor beta chains share one sample of origin, sequenced in a study of human T cells and chemical hapten exposure. A single record per CDR3 protein comes from TCRdb applying MiXCR to the RACE reads. The sample includes 40,000 to 45,000 distinct CDR3 sequences, around 3.6% seen only once; the top ten take roughly 5.9%. Indicated time point: healthy volunteer bleed at 6 weeks. Total RNA extraction was carried out from unfractionated whole blood. Sequenced material: whole blood. The receptors here all came from a human donor in good health. Some clones in this sample may be carry-over from other donors' samples.

This clonotype was found many times. The rearrangement uses TRBV2 and TRBJ2-5, with D uncertain. Germline V CDR1 and CDR2: SNHLY, FYNNEI. V was clipped by 3 bases and J by 7 bases, with 9 bases between them. CDR3 length equals 12 residues. The CDR3 bases are TGTGCCAGCAGTGAGGGATGGACGACCCAGTACTTC. Residues: CASSEGWTTQYF.

This clonotype was counted ten times or more. The rearrangement uses TRBV3-1 and TRBJ2-1; TRBD2 matches 13 bases. The CDR3 is 17 amino acids. V was clipped by 1 base and J by 5 bases; unmatched bases: 5. Germline lookup yields CDR1 LGHDT and CDR2 YNNKEL (reference sequence). The CDR3 DNA reads TGTGCCAGCAGCCAAGGGACTAGCGGGAGCCGGGACAATGAGCAGTTCTTC. This codes for CASSQGTSGSRDNEQFF.

This clonotype was picked up many times. DNA for the CDR3: TGCAGTGCTTACCTTGAGCAGTTCTTC. Its translation: CSAYLEQFF. The genes are TRBV20-1 and TRBJ2-1; no clear D. There are 9 residues in the CDR3. The germline gives CDR1 DFQATT, CDR2 SNEGSKA (reference sequence). V lost 5 bases and J 9 bases, leaving 5 bases between the germline ends.

This clonotype was observed at least ten times. V and J are TRBV10-1 and TRBJ2-1; no reliable D call. This CDR3 region has 13 residues. The V and J ends lost 3 bases and 7 bases respectively, with 10 bases between them. Germline CDR1 is WNHNN and CDR2 is SYGVQD (reference sequence). The CDR3 DNA follows: TGCGCCAGCAGTGATTCTCTTAGGAATGAGCAGTTCTTC. Residues: CASSDSLRNEQFF.

This clonotype appeared a few times. The chain links TRBV6-2 or TRBV6-3 to TRBJ1-5; D remains ambiguous. The CDR3 consists of 15 residues. Germline assignment: CDR1 MNHEY and CDR2 SVGEGT. Deletions cut 2 bases from V and 2 bases from J, with 10 bases between. The CDR3 DNA reads as TGTGCCAGCAGTTACACAGCAACAGGCAATCAGCCCCAGCATTTT. This codes for CASSYTATGNQPQHF.

This clonotype showed up many times. The chain combines TRBV29-1 with TRBJ1-4; D uncertain. CDR3 length: 13 residues. V dropped 5 bases and J dropped 0 bases, with 7 bases sitting between them. Per the germline V gene, CDR1 is SQVTM and CDR2 is ANQGSEA. The CDR3 loop is CSVRQTTNEKLFF. For the CDR3, the DNA is TGCAGCGTTCGGCAGACAACTAATGAAAAACTGTTTTTT.

This clonotype was seen at least ten times. This sequence joins TRBV29-1 and TRBJ2-1; no firm D call. V lost 1 base and J 4 bases, leaving 11 bases between the germline ends. This CDR3 has 14 residues. Germline V gene data show CDR1 as SQVTM and CDR2 as ANQGSEA. The CDR3 here is CSVEGVSLYNEQFF. CDR3 in DNA: TGCAGCGTTGAAGGGGTATCCCTTTACAATGAGCAGTTCTTC.

Many counts were recorded for this clonotype. The CDR3, as DNA: TGTGCCAGCAGTTCAGCCGGGACTCTGGGAGTCTACGAGCAGTACTTC. Protein: CASSSAGTLGVYEQYF. V gene TRBV5-6 combines with J gene TRBJ2-7; tentatively, D is TRBD2 (6 bases). Germline assignment: CDR1 SGHDT and CDR2 YYEEEE. This CDR3 is built from 16 residues. Trimming cost V 5 bases and J 3 bases, with 21 bases left between them. Filled out from reference TRBV5-6 and TRBJ2-7, the complete variable domain reads DAGVTQSPTHLIKTRGQQVTLRCSPKSGHDTVSWYQQALGQGPQFIFQYYEEEERQRGNFPDRFSGHQFPNYSSELNVNALLLGDSALYLCASSSAGTLGVYEQYFGPGTRLTVT.

This clonotype was counted at least ten times. The chain recombines TRBV12-3 or TRBV12-4 with TRBJ1-5, with D perhaps matching TRBD1 (6 bases). This CDR3 spans 13 amino acids. V dropped 5 bases and J dropped 11 bases, with 16 bases sitting between them. CDR3 sequence (DNA): TGTGCCAGCAGTCAAGCCAACACAGGGACCCAGCATTTT. This sequence encodes CASSQANTGTQHF.

In its sample, this clonotype was seen many times. The J gene is TRBJ1-2, the V gene TRBV20-1; D is unclear. With 0 bases removed from V and 4 bases from J, the gap between germline ends came to 15 bases. The CDR3 covers 15 residues. Germline CDR1 reads DFQATT; CDR2 reads SNEGSKA (reference sequence). CDR3 sequence (DNA): TGCAGTGCTAGAGATTCACGATCGACTGGCTATGGCTACACCTTC. It yields the protein CSARDSRSTGYGYTF.

This clonotype was seen many times. The chain combines TRBV20-1 with TRBJ1-5, with 7 bases lining up with TRBD1. The CDR3 runs to 15 residues. Germline V gene data show CDR1 as DFQATT and CDR2 as SNEGSKA (reference sequence). V lost 2 bases, J lost 4 bases, and 8 bases stayed unmatched. The CDR3 sequence: CSARPTGAHNQPQHF. CDR3 nucleotides: TGCAGTGCTAGACCTACAGGGGCCCATAATCAGCCCCAGCATTTT.

This clonotype was seen many times. The V and J genes are TRBV12-3 or TRBV12-4 and TRBJ2-4; D is perhaps TRBD1 (6 bases). This CDR3 has 14 amino acids. V was cut by 2 bases and J by 1 base, with 6 bases left in between. The CDR3 region has the DNA TGTGCCAGCAGTTTAACAGGGGCCAAAAACATTCAGTACTTC. It translates to CASSLTGAKNIQYF.

This clonotype was seen ten or more times. The rearrangement joins TRBV10-3 to TRBJ2-1; no reliable D call. The CDR3 runs 13 residues. Germline CDR1 reads ENHRY; CDR2 reads SYGVKD. Trimming shortened V by 2 bases and J by 9 bases, and 11 bases separated the two germline ends. The DNA for the CDR3 is TGTGCCATCAGTGAGACCTTGCCCCCTGAGCAGTTCTTC. This sequence encodes CAISETLPPEQFF.

The sample holds many counts of this clonotype. The chain employs TRBV11-3 and TRBJ2-1; D possibly matches TRBD1 or TRBD2 (6 bases each). Germline CDR1 is SGHNT and CDR2 is YENEEA. This CDR3 has 16 amino acids. Trimming took 5 bases from V and 0 from J, leaving 14 bases between them. The CDR3 sequence is CASSPTRGASYNEQFF. The CDR3 coding sequence is TGTGCCAGCAGCCCCACGAGGGGGGCCTCCTACAATGAGCAGTTCTTC.

J is TRBJ1-1 and V is TRBV6-5; D gene unclear. Germline assignment: CDR1 MNHEY and CDR2 SVGAGI. Trimming took 6 bases from V and 0 from J, leaving 5 bases between them. The CDR3 length is 12 residues. CDR3 DNA: TGTGCCAGCAGGCACATGAACACTGAAGCTTTCTTT. It is translated as CASRHMNTEAFF.

This clonotype was counted ten times or more. The chain combines TRBV6-1 with TRBJ2-7; 12 bases agree with TRBD1. The CDR3 sequence is 15 residues long. The V gene's germline CDR1 is MNHNS and CDR2 SASEGT. Trimming cost V 6 bases and J 5 bases; bases outside gene matches: 8. CDR3 loop: CASRTRGTGGNEQYF. The CDR3 region has the DNA TGTGCCAGCAGAACAAGGGGGACAGGGGGCAACGAGCAGTACTTC.

Many counts were recorded for this clonotype. The genes are TRBV25-1 and TRBJ2-7; D not certain. The germline gives CDR1 MGHDK, CDR2 SYGVNS. The V end was cut by 5 bases, the J end by 5 bases, with 10 bases between. The CDR3 totals 12 residues. The CDR3 spells CASSLVWDEQYF. DNA of the CDR3: TGTGCCAGCAGTCTCGTTTGGGACGAGCAGTACTTC.

This clonotype was observed at least ten times. The V gene is TRBV10-2, the J gene TRBJ2-3; TRBD2 matches at 10 bases. From germline, CDR1 is WSHSY and CDR2 SAAADI. This CDR3 spans 15 amino acids. V lost 2 bases to trimming and J lost 7 bases; unmatched junction nucleotides: 6. The CDR3: CASSEASGSKNTQYF. The CDR3 DNA follows: TGCGCCAGCAGTGAGGCTAGCGGGAGTAAGAATACGCAGTATTTT.

There are a few counts of this clonotype. The chain carries TRBV6-1 and TRBJ1-1; possibly TRBD1 for D (6 bases). The CDR3 spans 16 residues. The germline V gene encodes CDR1 MNHNS and CDR2 SASEGT. Deletions cut 7 bases from V and 1 base from J, with 19 bases between. The CDR3: CASNPGEGQRNTEAFF. DNA of the CDR3: TGTGCCAGCAACCCAGGGGAGGGCCAGAGGAACACTGAAGCTTTCTTT.